A single sample is the source of the 10 T cell receptor beta chains below, sequenced in a study of regulatory T cells in long-lasting Graves disease. Libraries of TCR beta came from iRepertoire HTBI primers plus Arm-PCR of CDR3 regions. MiXCR, run by TCRdb on the multiplex PCR reads, gives a single entry per CDR3 protein. The sample includes about 470,000 distinct CDR3 sequences, about 15% of them seen just once. Time point in this sample: newly diagnosed GD, antithyroid drugs for less than 3 months. Following extraction of RNA from PBMCs, that RNA was used to make the TCR library. This sample was shared with a second study, whose subject was T cells in Graves' hyperthyroidism and ophthalmopathy.

The sample here was peripheral blood mononuclear cells (PBMCs), taken at new diagnosis, from a patient treated with antithyroid drugs. Receptor source: a woman in her twenties or thirties with Graves disease.

This clonotype was seen at least ten times. The chain uses TRBV19 and TRBJ2-1, with TRBD2 matching 11 bases. Germline lookup yields CDR1 LNHDA and CDR2 SQIVND (reference sequence). CDR3 length: 15 residues. With 1 base clipped from V and 9 bases from J, the junction kept 5 bases outside the gene matches. This chain's CDR3 is CASSIGLAGGGEQFF. The CDR3 DNA sequence: TGTGCCAGTAGTATAGGGCTAGCGGGAGGAGGTGAGCAGTTCTTC.

There are a few counts of this clonotype. The J gene is TRBJ2-2, the V gene TRBV6-5; D call uncertain. V lost 2 bases to trimming and J lost 1 base, with 5 bases between them. The CDR3 covers 14 residues. CDR1 and CDR2 (germline): MNHEY, SVGAGI. This CDR3 is CASSYGGNTGELFF. The CDR3 DNA reads as TGTGCCAGCAGTTACGGCGGGAACACCGGGGAGCTGTTTTTT.

There are a few counts of this clonotype. The rearrangement links TRBV19 to TRBJ1-2; D is uncertain. Germline CDR1 reads LNHDA; CDR2 reads SQIVND (reference sequence). This CDR3 is 16 amino acids long. V shed 3 bases and J shed 8 bases, with 22 bases lying between them. The CDR3 loop is CASSIEPSRLGLGYTF. In nucleotides, the CDR3 is TGTGCCAGTAGTATTGAGCCTTCCAGGTTGGGTCTCGGCTACACCTTC.

This chain links TRBV24-1 with TRBJ2-1; TRBD1 matches at 8 bases. This CDR3 has 15 residues. CDR1 and CDR2 from the germline V gene are KGHDR and SFDVKD. V lost 7 bases and J lost 7; bases outside the gene matches: 11. The CDR3 DNA reads as TGTGCCACCAGATCACCGGGACAGGACGGAAATGAGCAGTTCTTC. It is translated as CATRSPGQDGNEQFF.

This clonotype was detected many times. This rearrangement joins TRBV5-5 to TRBJ2-5; maybe TRBD1 (5 bases). The germline CDR1 and CDR2 sequences are SGHKS and YYEKEE (reference sequence). V lost 0 bases and J lost 5, with 11 bases in between. This CDR3 spans 14 amino acids. Here the CDR3 reads CASSLDQGWETQYF. In DNA form, the CDR3 reads TGTGCCAGCAGCTTGGATCAGGGTTGGGAGACCCAGTACTTC.

V and J are TRBV15 and TRBJ2-5, with D possibly TRBD2 on 5 matching bases. The V and J ends lost 2 bases and 0 bases respectively, with 10 bases between them. The CDR3 is made up of 15 amino acids. Germline CDR1 is LNHNV and CDR2 is YYDKDF (reference sequence). The CDR3 sequence: CATSRTQLDQETQYF. DNA of the CDR3: TGTGCCACCAGCAGAACCCAACTAGACCAAGAGACCCAGTACTTC.

This chain links TRBV6-2 or TRBV6-3 with TRBJ2-1; 11 nucleotides align to TRBD2. In germline, CDR1 is MNHEY, CDR2 SVGEGT. J was trimmed by 9 bases and V by 8 bases; bases with no gene match: 15. This CDR3 is 16 amino acids long. The CDR3 spells CASGGVATSGMVEQFF. CDR3 DNA: TGTGCCAGCGGGGGGGTGGCGACTAGCGGGATGGTTGAGCAGTTCTTC.

Regarding this clonotype: A much bigger clone sits one base away, suggesting this may be a read error. The chain recombines TRBV5-1 with TRBJ2-7; tentative D call: TRBD1 (8 bases). The germline V gene encodes CDR1 SGHRS and CDR2 YFSETQ. The germline V and J ends were trimmed by 2 bases and 3 bases, with 12 bases remaining between them. The CDR3 consists of 14 residues. The CDR3 reads CASSFTGGGYEQYF. The CDR3 region has the DNA TGCGCCAGCAGCTTTACAGGGGGGGGCTACGAGCAGTACTTC.

The sample holds a few counts of this clonotype. The rearrangement uses TRBV12-3 or TRBV12-4 and TRBJ1-5; D is possibly TRBD1 (6 bases). This CDR3 is built from 16 residues. V was trimmed by 6 bases and J by 0 bases, leaving 15 bases between them. The CDR3 region has the DNA TGTGCCAGCAGCCGATACCAGGGGAATAGCAATCAGCCCCAGCATTTT. Its protein is CASSRYQGNSNQPQHF.

This clonotype was counted at least ten times. This chain links TRBV4-2 with TRBJ1-2; no clear D gene. Trimming shortened V by 0 bases and J by 2 bases, and 7 bases separated the two germline ends. CDR1 is LGHNA, CDR2 YNFKEQ, per germline. This CDR3 is 14 amino acids long. CDR3 region: CASSQEIRNYGYTF. CDR3 bases: TGTGCCAGCAGCCAAGAAATCAGGAACTATGGCTACACCTTC.